This T cell receptor beta chain was sequenced during a study of blood T cell repertoires in COVID-19. Across the whole study: Collection of acute and convalescent COVID-19 samples took place in the United States, Italy and Spain. Sources were T cells, B-cell-depleted T cells, or PBMCs; the material itself was cDNA or gDNA.

Germline lookup yields CDR1 SGHNT and CDR2 YENEEA. With V trimmed by 5 bases and J by 4 bases, 6 bases remained unmatched. This CDR3 region has 16 residues. Original analysis: Amplification of reference gene primers was used by the study to estimate nucleated cell counts. Sequencing was performed with immunoSEQ multiplex PCR; in TCRdb, only in-frame clones are kept and a portion is missing. V and J calls and clone size are as listed in that table; D and trimming were resolved from the DNA. The sample lists about 140,000 clones; about 82% were seen once. V usage is TRBV11-3 and J usage is TRBJ2-1; 12 nucleotides match TRBD2. The sequence came from a woman older than 75 with active or convalescent COVID-19. The sample consisted of peripheral blood. The CDR3, as DNA: TGTGCCAGCAGCCCAGGACTAGCGGGAAAATACAATGAGCAGTTCTTC. This encodes CASSPGLAGKYNEQFF.